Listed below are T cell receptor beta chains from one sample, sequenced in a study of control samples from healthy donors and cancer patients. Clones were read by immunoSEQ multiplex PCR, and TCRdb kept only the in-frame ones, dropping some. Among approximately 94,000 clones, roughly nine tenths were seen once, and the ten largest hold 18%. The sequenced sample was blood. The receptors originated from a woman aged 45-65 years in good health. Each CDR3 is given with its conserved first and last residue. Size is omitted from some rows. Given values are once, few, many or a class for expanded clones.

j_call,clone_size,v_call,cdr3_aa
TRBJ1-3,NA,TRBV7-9,CASSLEDARISNF
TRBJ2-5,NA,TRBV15,CATSPSGAVQETQYF
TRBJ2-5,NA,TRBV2,CASSELETQYF
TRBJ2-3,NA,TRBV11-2,CASRENIGPTDTQYF
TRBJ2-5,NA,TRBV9,CASSVGQVGQETQYF
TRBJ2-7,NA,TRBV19,CASSFIPGTGGEEQYF
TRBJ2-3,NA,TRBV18,CATDLGAISDTQYF
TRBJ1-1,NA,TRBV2,CASSPVLQGWEAFF
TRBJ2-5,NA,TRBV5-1,CASSWDIRQNQETQYF
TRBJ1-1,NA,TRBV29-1,CSATRTNTEAFF
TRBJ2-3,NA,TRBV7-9,CASSFRTSATDTQYF
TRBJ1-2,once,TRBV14,CASSQFAPGTGAYGYTF
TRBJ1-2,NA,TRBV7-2,CASSLGLGGGYGYTF
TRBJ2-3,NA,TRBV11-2,CASSSGTGVGDTQYF
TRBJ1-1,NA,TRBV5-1,CASSFTVPGGPRGAEAFF
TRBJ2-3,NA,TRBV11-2,CASSWANPNTDTQYF
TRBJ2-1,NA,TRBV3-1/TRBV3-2,CASSPRTGGGNEQFF
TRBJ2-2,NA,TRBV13,CASSLVASGLNTGELFF
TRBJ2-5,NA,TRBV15,CATSRGVETQYF